This T cell receptor (beta chain) was documented in a study of tumor-infiltrating lymphocytes in primary liver carcinoma. The approximately 20-31 mg bulk tissue piece was not sorted before simultaneous RNA and DNA extraction. This clonotype was recorded once. CDR3 length: 15 residues. Per the germline V gene, CDR1 is MNHEY and CDR2 is SVGEGT. V was pared by 5 bases and J by 4 bases, with 15 bases between. Total RNA (approximately 500 ng) served as template for TCR beta cDNA synthesis primed by a constant-region primer. Slightly modified ARM-PCR, run as three nested multiplex PCR rounds, produced the TCR beta libraries. In the first two PCR rounds, TRBV1-TRBV30 forward primers were paired with a C-beta reverse primer, and each round lasted around 10 cycles. TCRdb reanalysed the multiplex PCR reads using MiXCR and keeps one entry per CDR3 protein. The sample holds 100,000 to 120,000 distinct CDR3 sequences, 80% to 85% seen once.

Sample: liver tumor tissue from sampling region 3. As for subset: tumor region T3, left-lateral pole. This sequence originates from a middle-aged man with primary liver carcinoma and hepatitis B virus infection. The V call is TRBV6-2 or TRBV6-3, the J call TRBJ1-5, with a tentative D call TRBD1 (5 bases). The CDR3 region is CASSPWGRVNQPQHF. The CDR3 DNA reads TGTGCCAGCAGTCCATGGGGCAGGGTAAATCAGCCCCAGCATTTT.